This record covers a single T cell receptor beta chain. The CDR3 has 12 amino acids. From germline, CDR1 is GTSNPN and CDR2 SVGIG (reference sequence). Trimming removed 5 bases at V and 3 bases at J, with 8 bases between. Reverse transcription used roughly 0.5 to 1 ug RNA and random hexamers. TCRdb redid the calling of the immunoSEQ multiplex PCR reads with MiXCR, one entry per CDR3 protein. The sample shows hundreds of thousands of distinct CDR3 sequences, approximately 89% of them seen only once. The sample is drawn from a study of CD8 T cells in Susac syndrome. The origin of this receptor is a human donor with multiple sclerosis. This sequence joins TRBV30 and TRBJ2-1; D is possibly TRBD2 (5 bases). The sequencing sample was made of CD8+ T cells from PBMCs. CDR3 region: CAWEGFYNEQFF. The CDR3 DNA reads as TGTGCCTGGGAGGGCTTCTACAATGAGCAGTTCTTC. The full variable domain, in which reference TRBV30 and TRBJ2-1 provide the parts outside the CDR3, is SQTIHQWPATLVQPVGSPLSLECTVEGTSNPNLYWYRQAAGRGLQLLFYSVGIGQISSEVPQNLSASRPQDRQFILSSKKLLLSDSGFYLCAWEGFYNEQFFGPGTRLTVL.